Below, 15 T cell receptor beta chains from the same sample are listed, as sequenced in a study of blood T cell repertoires in COVID-19. Produced via immunoSEQ multiplex PCR; TCRdb's table is partial and in-frame only. There are around 240,000 clones in the sample; approximately 83% occur only once, and 1.5% to 2% lies in the top ten. Source material: PBMCs or T cells enriched from blood (not recorded which). These receptors originate from a woman between 50 and 59 years old who had recovered from COVID-19.

The J gene is TRBJ1-4, the V gene TRBV30; the D gene is possibly TRBD1 (5 bases). Germline V gene data show CDR1 as GTSNPN and CDR2 as SVGIG (reference sequence). The V end was cut by 2 bases, the J end by 4 bases, with 14 bases between. The CDR3 is made up of 15 amino acids. CDR3 in amino acids: CAWSPGGVLNEKLFF. In DNA form, the CDR3 reads TGTGCCTGGAGTCCCGGAGGGGTCCTTAATGAAAAACTGTTTTTT.

V usage is TRBV18 and J usage is TRBJ2-1, with TRBD1 identical over 7 bases. With 5 bases clipped from V and 2 bases from J, the junction kept 3 bases outside the gene matches. Germline values: CDR1 KGHSH, CDR2 LQKENI. The CDR3 has 14 amino acids. This chain's CDR3 is CASSTGTAYNEQFF. DNA of the CDR3: TGTGCCAGCTCAACCGGGACAGCCTACAATGAGCAGTTCTTC.

This clone was picked up one time. The chain combines TRBV3-1 (or the pseudogene TRBV3-2) with TRBJ2-3, with 7 positions matching TRBD2. Germline CDR1 LGHDT, CDR2 YNNKEL (reference sequence). The J segment lost 5 bases and the V segment lost 1 base, leaving 6 bases of the junction unmatched. This CDR3 comprises 15 residues. CDR3 in DNA: TGTGCCAGCAGCCAAGGAGCGGGAAAGGGAGATACGCAGTATTTT. This codes for CASSQGAGKGDTQYF.

This clone has more than one count but fewer than ten. V is TRBV5-1 and J is TRBJ2-7, with a tentative D call TRBD2 (5 bases). The germline CDR1 and CDR2 sequences are SGHRS and YFSETQ. There are 13 residues in the CDR3. The V gene lost 7 bases and the J gene lost 3 bases, with 14 bases spanning the gap. This CDR3 reads CASGFTEDYEQYF. The CDR3 DNA reads TGCGCCAGCGGATTCACGGAGGACTACGAGCAGTACTTC.

CDR3 sequence (DNA): TGTGCCAGCAGTGAAGGGCGGCGGCGGGGCGCTGAAGCTTTCTTT. This codes for CASSEGRRRGAEAFF. The chain employs TRBV2 and TRBJ1-1, with a possible D match to TRBD1 (5 bases). The germline gives CDR1 SNHLY, CDR2 FYNNEI. V was cut by 1 base and J by 6 bases, with 15 bases left in between. The CDR3 is made up of 15 amino acids.

This chain joins TRBV28 and TRBJ2-5; D possibly corresponds to TRBD1 (5 bases). This CDR3 comprises 13 residues. Germline CDR1 is MDHEN and CDR2 is SYDVKM. V was clipped by 6 bases and J by 5 bases, with 13 bases between them. CDR3 amino acids: CASSFQGGETQYF. The CDR3 DNA sequence: TGTGCCAGCAGCTTCCAGGGTGGCGAGACCCAGTACTTC.

Worth noting for this clone: The same CDR3 arises from other DNA sequences in this sample as well. The genes are TRBV9 and TRBJ2-7; TRBD2 matches at 12 bases. The junction had 2 bases not matched to a gene; V was cut back by 4 bases and J by 0 bases. Germline values: CDR1 SGDLS, CDR2 YYNGEE. This CDR3 has 15 residues. The CDR3 DNA follows: TGTGCCAGCAGCCCGACTAGCGGGAGCTCCTACGAGCAGTACTTC. It yields the protein CASSPTSGSSYEQYF.

The chain carries TRBV5-6 and TRBJ2-2; D remains ambiguous. Trimming cost V 3 bases and J 9 bases, with 18 bases left between them. The CDR3 length is 15 residues. Germline values: CDR1 SGHDT, CDR2 YYEEEE. The CDR3 nucleotides are TGTGCCAGCAGCTCTGTCGCGTCGTTACCTCGGGAGCTGTTTTTT. Encoded protein: CASSSVASLPRELFF.

The CDR3 DNA reads as TGTGCCAGTAGTGCACAGGGTAGAGACTTTGACGAGCAGTACTTC. It is translated as CASSAQGRDFDEQYF. V gene TRBV19 combines with J gene TRBJ2-7; tentatively, D is TRBD1 (6 bases). Deletions cut 5 bases from V and 5 bases from J, with 19 bases between. The CDR3 spans 15 residues. The germline gives CDR1 LNHDA, CDR2 SQIVND (reference sequence).

The chain links TRBV19 to TRBJ1-2; the match to TRBD1 covers 9 bases. Germline V lookup: CDR1 LNHDA, CDR2 SQIVND (reference sequence). J gave up 5 bases and V 5 bases, and 15 bases lay outside the gene matches. The CDR3 contains 17 residues. The CDR3 bases are TGTGCCAGTAGTCTCAGGACAGGGGAATCCCGCCGTTATGGCTACACCTTC. Translated, it gives CASSLRTGESRRYGYTF.

The chain links TRBV28 to TRBJ1-5, with D possibly TRBD1 on 6 matching bases. V dropped 3 bases and J dropped 2 bases, with 17 bases sitting between them. Germline V gene data show CDR1 as MDHEN and CDR2 as SYDVKM. The CDR3 is made up of 17 amino acids. Here the CDR3 DNA reads TGTGCCAGCAGTTTGATACAGGGAAAGATCGGCAATCAGCCCCAGCATTTT. Translated: CASSLIQGKIGNQPQHF. Filled out from reference TRBV28 and TRBJ1-5, the complete variable domain reads DVKVTQSSRYLVKRTGEKVFLECVQDMDHENMFWYRQDPGLGLRLIYFSYDVKMKEKGDIPEGYSVSREKKERFSLILESASTNQTSMYLCASSLIQGKIGNQPQHFGDGTRLSIL.

The chain recombines TRBV6-1 with TRBJ1-1, with D possibly being TRBD1 (5 bases). Trimming shortened V by 2 bases and J by 4 bases, and 17 bases separated the two germline ends. There are 16 residues in the CDR3. Germline CDR1 is MNHNS and CDR2 is SASEGT. CDR3 region: CASSELPAGRATEAFF. In nucleotides, the CDR3 is TGTGCCAGCAGTGAACTCCCAGCAGGGCGAGCCACTGAAGCTTTCTTT.

This clone was seen only a few times. This sequence joins TRBV6-5 and TRBJ2-1, with 8 bases lining up with TRBD2. Germline trimming cut 6 bases from V and 4 bases from J; bases unmatched to any gene: 8. Germline V CDR1 and CDR2: MNHEY, SVGAGI. This CDR3 spans 15 amino acids. DNA of the CDR3: TGTGCCAGCAGAGCCGGGACTAGTTCGTACAATGAGCAGTTCTTC. It translates to CASRAGTSSYNEQFF.

The J gene is TRBJ1-5, the V gene TRBV2, with a tentative D call TRBD1 (5 bases). V dropped 6 bases and J dropped 1 base, with 7 bases sitting between them. Germline V gene lookup returns CDR1 SNHLY and CDR2 FYNNEI. The CDR3 runs to 13 residues. The CDR3 DNA is TGTGCCAGCAGACAGGAGAGCAATCAGCCCCAGCATTTT. Amino acids: CASRQESNQPQHF. The full variable domain, its missing parts supplied by reference TRBV2 and TRBJ1-5, is EPEVTQTPSHQVTQMGQEVILRCVPISNHLYFYWYRQILGQKVEFLVSFYNNEISEKSEIFDDQFSVERPDGSNFTLKIRSTKLEDSAMYFCASRQESNQPQHFGDGTRLSIL.

V and J are TRBV2 and TRBJ2-5; 10 nucleotides match TRBD1. V trimming: 8 bases; J trimming: 4 bases; junction bases outside the gene matches: 1. The V gene's germline CDR1 is SNHLY and CDR2 FYNNEI. The CDR3 runs to 12 residues. The CDR3 DNA sequence: TGTGCCAGCGGGGACAGGGGAGAGACCCAGTACTTC. Translated: CASGDRGETQYF. Full variable domain (outside the CDR3, taken from reference TRBV2 and TRBJ2-5): EPEVTQTPSHQVTQMGQEVILRCVPISNHLYFYWYRQILGQKVEFLVSFYNNEISEKSEIFDDQFSVERPDGSNFTLKIRSTKLEDSAMYFCASGDRGETQYFGPGTRLLVL.